This TCR beta chain was recorded in a study of PD-L1 blockade in urothelial cancer. The wider study: Anywhere from 0 to 3 prior chemotherapy regimens had been received by patients. Study-level findings and limits: At 3 weeks on treatment, tumor-associated clones expanded more with durable benefit.

The cohort comprised individuals with locally advanced or metastatic urothelial carcinoma. Assay: immunoSEQ multiplex PCR; the TCRdb copy retains only in-frame clones and omits some. The sample has some 27,000 clones, roughly 80% seen once. In the case of this clone: Antigen specificity is unknown.

Looked up from germline, CDR1 is SEHNR and CDR2 is FQNEAQ (reference sequence). J was trimmed by 6 bases and V by 5 bases; bases with no gene match: 4. CDR3 length: 14 amino acids. The gene calls are TRBV7-9 and TRBJ1-6; 7 positions match TRBD1. This sequence originates from a man aged 50 or older with urothelial cancer. The sequencing used PBMCs, collected around atezolizumab (anti-PD-L1) treatment. The CDR3 DNA sequence: TGTGCCAGCAGCCCGACAGGGTTTAATTCACCCCTCCACTTT. Translation: CASSPTGFNSPLHF.